Here is one T cell receptor beta chain with its context. The antigen is unknown. Libraries were prepared by immunoSEQ multiplex PCR; TCRdb keeps only in-frame clonotypes and omits some of them. Seen here are 70,000 or so clones, about 82% observed once, and the top ten hold approximately 1%. The data are from a study of OX40 agonist ivuxolimab in advanced cancers. Study details: Clinicians treated patients with ivuxolimab, an agonistic anti-OX40 (CD134) antibody. Study-level points and caveats: At 0.1 to 3.0 mg/kg and by week 6, CD4+ and CD8+ T cells in the blood had expanded clonally.

This CDR3 comprises 12 residues. V was shortened by 3 bases and J by 6 bases, with 6 bases between the two germline ends. Germline V gene sequence: CDR1 ENHRY, CDR2 SYGVKD. The V gene is TRBV10-3, the J gene TRBJ1-5, with D perhaps matching TRBD1 (5 bases). The TCR sequence derives from an adult with an advanced solid tumor such as melanoma, head and neck, liver or kidney cancer. The source material was CD4+ or CD8+ T cells sorted from blood, sampled in a trial of the OX40 agonist ivuxolimab. CDR3 in amino acids: CAISDGGQPQHF. The CDR3 DNA reads TGTGCCATCAGTGACGGGGGTCAGCCCCAGCATTTT.